This T cell receptor beta chain was captured by sequencing in a study of shared clonotypes between healthy human individuals. Study conclusions and caveats: Donor scarcity curtailed the genetic and exposure-history diversity represented herein.

Germline V CDR1 and CDR2: SNHLY, FYNNEI. This CDR3 contains 12 residues. The V end lost 6 bases, the J end lost 7 bases, and 10 bases lay between the germline ends. Each sample came from a Caucasian adult donor living in Nashville, Tennessee. CD45RA+ naive and CD45RA-negative memory subsets were separated from CD4+ cells. The data were produced by immunoSEQ multiplex PCR, yet TCRdb's version contains in-frame clones alone and is incomplete. The sample gives about 680,000 clones, about 80% of which show up once; around 2% is in the top ten. As regards this clone: Its antigen is not known.

The specimen was memory CD4+ T cells sorted from blood. Subset specified: CD45RA-negative fraction. This sequence joins TRBV2 and TRBJ2-1; D possibly corresponds to TRBD2 (5 bases). This TCR came from a woman aged 25 to 39 in good health. CDR3 in DNA: TGTGCCAGCAGGGTAGGCGGGAATGAGCAGTTCTTC. Encoded protein: CASRVGGNEQFF.